This T cell receptor (beta chain) was recorded in a study of blood T cell repertoires in COVID-19. Original methodology: Counts of nucleated cells, estimated from reference gene primer amplification, were obtained. TCRdb's copy holds only in-frame clones and misses some; the assay was immunoSEQ multiplex PCR. V and J calls and clone size come straight from that table; D and trimming were deduced from the DNA. Of around 63,000 clones listed, 88% are singletons. V was pared by 5 bases and J by 2 bases, with 11 bases of the junction left unmatched. CDR3 length: 17 amino acids. Germline V gene sequence: CDR1 SGHVS, CDR2 FQNEAQ. This clone was recorded once.

The rearrangement links TRBV7-8 to TRBJ2-5; TRBD2 agrees at 10 bases. Sequenced input: peripheral blood. This clonotype originated in a man aged 50 to 59 with active COVID-19. The CDR3 nucleotides read TGTGCCAGCAGCCGAGGTAGCGGGGGGCCTAAACAAGAGACCCAGTACTTC. This codes for CASSRGSGGPKQETQYF.